This TCR beta chain is drawn from a study of identical twins. Regarding the study as a whole: Monozygotic twins shared more out-of-frame TCR alpha than recombination models predicted. Not following the same donors, the study drew its conclusions from cross-sectional statistical analysis.

Each CDR3 protein gets one entry after TCRdb re-called the 5' RACE reads with MiXCR. This sample has roughly 350,000 distinct CDR3 sequences, with 9% to 15% found just once. Looked up from germline, CDR1 is LGHDT and CDR2 is YNNKEL (reference sequence). CDR3 length equals 18 residues. The V gene end was trimmed by 4 bases and the J gene end by 0 bases; junction bases not matched to a gene: 2. This clonotype was observed a handful of times. Its antigen remains unidentified. This same sample was also part of a study on yellow fever vaccine responses in identical twins.

Sequenced sample: CD8+ T cells sorted from blood. The chain recombines TRBV3-1 with TRBJ2-2; 16 nucleotides line up with TRBD2. The TCR sequence derives from a woman between 18 and 29 years old in good health. The CDR3 protein is CASSPGLAGGPNTGELFF. The DNA for the CDR3 is TGTGCCAGCAGCCCGGGACTAGCGGGAGGGCCGAACACCGGGGAGCTGTTTTTT.